This T cell receptor beta chain was sequenced for a study of persistence of HIV-infected CD4 T cells. The immunoSEQ assay was version 4, run in survey mode. Profiling relied on immunoSEQ multiplex PCR, and the TCRdb table lists in-frame clones only, not all of them. Among 45,000 or so clones listed, less than 90% were seen once. This nonspecific control used anti-CD3/anti-CD28 bead stimulation of CD4+ T cells. Sorting selected CD4+ T cells upregulating both CD40 ligand and CD69. Donors had CD4+ T cell counts above 400 cells/uL and were CMV-seropositive. As for this clone: Antigen: not known.

General observations from the study: Bulk TCR data could not be restricted to HIV-1-infected CMV-responding cells.

The sequence derives from an adult woman with HIV who was CMV-seropositive. The material sequenced was CD4+ T cells sorted from PBMCs after approximately 18-hour stimulation, taken from a patient who received antiretroviral therapy.

CDR3 coding DNA: TGTGCCAGCAGTGAAGGGGCGGGACCCCCTAAGACTGAAGCTTTCTTT. Its translation is CASSEGAGPPKTEAFF. The chain recombines TRBV2 with TRBJ1-1; tentatively, D is TRBD1 (5 bases). Trimming took off 1 base at V and 5 bases at J, with 17 bases between the two ends. Germline-derived CDR1 and CDR2 are SNHLY and FYNNEI. This CDR3 is built from 16 residues.